Reported below is one TCR beta chain. What it binds is not known. This record belongs to a study of T cells in Graves' hyperthyroidism and ophthalmopathy. Study results and limitations: From stable hyperthyroidism, ophthalmopathy was set apart by a 13 V-J model. Peripheral blood also featured most of the thyroid clonotypes expanded above 0.001.

Trimming left V 8 bases short and J 0 bases short, with 13 bases between. Germline CDR1 WSHSY, CDR2 SAAADI. The CDR3 is 14 residues long. Clinicians diagnosed patients from clinical symptoms, serum thyroxine and TRAb, thyroid ultrasound and orbital computed tomography. It was RNA transcripts that yielded the amplified TCR beta CDR3 regions. The TCR CDR3 first-round RT-PCR relied on the HTBI primer set. TCRdb independently ran MiXCR on the multiplex PCR reads; one entry per CDR3 protein. The profile shows about 640,000 distinct CDR3 sequences, roughly 45% of them singletons. The sequencing sample was made of peripheral blood or thyroid tissue (not recorded which). This clonotype was obtained from an adult man with Graves' disease, either hyperthyroidism or ophthalmopathy (not recorded which). V is TRBV10-2 and J is TRBJ2-5, with D possibly matching TRBD2 (6 bases). CDR3 bases: TGCGCCAGCTCGGCGGGACGGCACCAAGAGACCCAGTACTTC. Amino acid sequence: CASSAGRHQETQYF.